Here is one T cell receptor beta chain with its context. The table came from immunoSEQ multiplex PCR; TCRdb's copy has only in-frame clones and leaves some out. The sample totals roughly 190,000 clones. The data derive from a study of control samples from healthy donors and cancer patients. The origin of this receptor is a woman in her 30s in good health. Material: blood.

The CDR3 region is CASRPGRGGYTF. The CDR3 nucleotides read TGTGCCAGCAGGCCCGGCCGGGGAGGCTACACCTTC. This sequence joins TRBV28 and TRBJ1-2; D is ambiguous. Germline V CDR1 and CDR2: MDHEN, SYDVKM. The CDR3 loop spans 12 amino acids. V lost 6 bases and J lost 8, with 13 bases in between.